This is a list of T cell receptor beta chains from one sample in a study of CD4+ T cells in melanoma. Clones were read by immunoSEQ multiplex PCR, and TCRdb kept only the in-frame ones, dropping some. The sample lists over 15,000 clones; around 85% were seen once. What was sequenced was cells from a culture (not recorded whether cultured in vitro). The receptors were gathered from a human donor with melanoma. CDR3s include the opening cysteine and the closing phenylalanine or tryptophan. The D gene is left open where the match is weak. Size values are once, few and many counts, or a class for expanded clones, and some rows have none.

V gene: TRBV9; clone size: -; D gene: -; J gene: TRBJ1-1; CDR3 protein: CASSVITGTEAFF; CDR3 DNA: TGTGCCAGCAGCGTCATAACTGGCACTGAAGCTTTCTTT
V gene: TRBV11-3; clone size: -; D gene: -; J gene: TRBJ2-2; CDR3 protein: CASSPSGMGTGELFF; CDR3 DNA: TGTGCCAGCAGCCCTTCGGGGATGGGCACCGGGGAGCTGTTTTTT
V gene: TRBV5-1; clone size: -; D gene: -; J gene: TRBJ2-3; CDR3 protein: CASNSLQGSDTQYF; CDR3 DNA: TGCGCCAGCAACTCGTTACAGGGATCAGATACGCAGTATTTT
V gene: TRBV2; clone size: -; D gene: -; J gene: TRBJ1-6; CDR3 protein: CASSARQRALNSPLHF; CDR3 DNA: TGTGCCAGCAGTGCCCGGCAGCGCGCTCTTAATTCACCCCTCCACTTT
V gene: TRBV7-3; clone size: -; D gene: -; J gene: TRBJ1-6; CDR3 protein: CASSLRGGSSYNSPLHF; CDR3 DNA: TGTGCCAGCAGCTTAAGGGGGGGAAGCTCCTATAATTCACCCCTCCACTTT
V gene: TRBV7-6; clone size: -; D gene: TRBD2; J gene: TRBJ2-3; CDR3 protein: CASSTSGGPWDTQYF; CDR3 DNA: TGTGCCAGCAGCACTAGCGGGGGGCCGTGGGATACGCAGTATTTT
V gene: TRBV9; clone size: -; D gene: -; J gene: TRBJ1-4; CDR3 protein: CASSVLGFPGEKLFF; CDR3 DNA: TGTGCCAGCAGCGTCCTGGGTTTCCCAGGGGAAAAACTGTTTTTT
V gene: TRBV6-6; clone size: -; D gene: -; J gene: TRBJ1-2; CDR3 protein: CASSRTAQGGYTF; CDR3 DNA: TGTGCCAGCAGTAGGACAGCTCAGGGAGGCTACACCTTC
V gene: TRBV18; clone size: -; D gene: TRBD1; J gene: TRBJ2-7; CDR3 protein: CASSPPGTGGVYEQYF; CDR3 DNA: TGTGCCAGCTCACCACCGGGAACAGGGGGAGTCTACGAGCAGTACTTC
V gene: TRBV7-9; clone size: -; D gene: -; J gene: TRBJ1-1; CDR3 protein: CASSLAGPLNTEAFF; CDR3 DNA: TGTGCCAGCAGCTTGGCGGGACCCTTGAACACTGAAGCTTTCTTT
V gene: TRBV6-5; clone size: -; D gene: -; J gene: TRBJ2-7; CDR3 protein: CASSYDRWSYEQYF; CDR3 DNA: TGTGCCAGCAGTTATGACAGGTGGTCCTACGAGCAGTACTTC
V gene: TRBV4-1; clone size: -; D gene: -; J gene: TRBJ1-5; CDR3 protein: CASSQDGGIGNQPQHF; CDR3 DNA: TGCGCCAGCAGCCAAGATGGGGGGATCGGCAATCAGCCCCAGCATTTT
V gene: TRBV6-5; clone size: -; D gene: TRBD1; J gene: TRBJ1-2; CDR3 protein: CASRKTGEAYGYTF; CDR3 DNA: TGTGCCAGCAGAAAAACAGGGGAGGCCTATGGCTACACCTTC
V gene: TRBV5-1; clone size: few; D gene: TRBD1; J gene: TRBJ1-2; CDR3 protein: CASSLVGKGANYGYTF; CDR3 DNA: TGCGCCAGCAGCTTGGTCGGCAAGGGGGCCAACTATGGCTACACCTTC
V gene: TRBV7-3; clone size: -; D gene: -; J gene: TRBJ2-6; CDR3 protein: CASSLISSAVLTF; CDR3 DNA: TGTGCCAGCAGCTTAATCTCCTCAGCCGTCCTGACTTTC
V gene: TRBV5-8; clone size: -; D gene: -; J gene: TRBJ1-1; CDR3 protein: CASSSGRVVWGTEAFF; CDR3 DNA: TGTGCCAGCAGCTCCGGACGAGTAGTTTGGGGCACTGAAGCTTTCTTT
V gene: TRBV7-2; clone size: -; D gene: TRBD2; J gene: TRBJ2-5; CDR3 protein: CASSLVAGGQETQYF; CDR3 DNA: TGTGCCAGCAGCTTAGTCGCGGGGGGGCAAGAGACCCAGTACTTC
V gene: TRBV14; clone size: -; D gene: -; J gene: TRBJ1-3; CDR3 protein: CASSLALPSGNTIYF; CDR3 DNA: TGTGCCAGCAGCCTTGCGTTGCCCTCTGGAAACACCATATATTTT
V gene: TRBV7-3; clone size: medium-sized; D gene: TRBD1; J gene: TRBJ1-1; CDR3 protein: CASSMTGPNTEAFF; CDR3 DNA: TGTGCCAGCAGCATGACAGGGCCCAACACTGAAGCTTTCTTT
V gene: TRBV6-1; clone size: -; D gene: -; J gene: TRBJ2-1; CDR3 protein: CASISDTTYNEQFF; CDR3 DNA: TGTGCCAGCATCTCCGACACCACCTACAATGAGCAGTTCTTC
V gene: TRBV5-5; clone size: -; D gene: -; J gene: TRBJ1-1; CDR3 protein: CASSLGPGGGTEAFF; CDR3 DNA: TGTGCCAGCAGCTTGGGGCCGGGAGGGGGAACTGAAGCTTTCTTT
V gene: TRBV5-4; clone size: once; D gene: -; J gene: TRBJ1-5; CDR3 protein: CASSMGGRGSQPQHF; CDR3 DNA: TGTGCCAGCAGTATGGGGGGGCGCGGGAGTCAGCCCCAGCATTTT
V gene: TRBV29-1; clone size: -; D gene: -; J gene: TRBJ2-2; CDR3 protein: CSVDGPTRAGELFF; CDR3 DNA: TGCAGCGTTGATGGGCCAACCCGGGCCGGGGAGCTGTTTTTT
V gene: TRBV5-6; clone size: -; D gene: -; J gene: TRBJ2-5; CDR3 protein: CASSLRVLGGETQYF; CDR3 DNA: TGTGCCAGCAGCTTGAGGGTTCTGGGGGGAGAGACCCAGTACTTC
V gene: TRBV6-5; clone size: -; D gene: -; J gene: TRBJ2-5; CDR3 protein: CASRGDHSELETQYF; CDR3 DNA: TGTGCCAGCAGGGGGGACCATTCAGAATTGGAGACCCAGTACTTC
V gene: TRBV20-1; clone size: -; D gene: -; J gene: TRBJ1-2; CDR3 protein: CSAQGVYGYTF; CDR3 DNA: TGCAGTGCGCAAGGGGTCTATGGCTACACCTTC
V gene: TRBV7-8; clone size: -; D gene: TRBD1; J gene: TRBJ2-3; CDR3 protein: CASSGTGVDTQYF; CDR3 DNA: TGTGCCAGCAGCGGAACAGGGGTTGATACGCAGTATTTT
V gene: TRBV18; clone size: -; D gene: -; J gene: TRBJ1-2; CDR3 protein: CASSPFAYGYTF; CDR3 DNA: TGTGCCAGCTCACCGTTCGCCTATGGCTACACCTTC
V gene: TRBV7-8; clone size: -; D gene: -; J gene: TRBJ2-3; CDR3 protein: CASSQLKTTGTNTDTQYF; CDR3 DNA: TGTGCCAGCAGCCAACTAAAGACAACCGGGACGAACACAGATACGCAGTATTTT
V gene: TRBV19; clone size: -; D gene: TRBD1; J gene: TRBJ1-5; CDR3 protein: CASSSTPGQGINQPQHF; CDR3 DNA: TGTGCCAGTAGTTCTACTCCGGGACAGGGAATCAATCAGCCCCAGCATTTT
V gene: TRBV11-3; clone size: -; D gene: -; J gene: TRBJ2-5; CDR3 protein: CASSPNPSSATQYF; CDR3 DNA: TGTGCCAGCAGCCCCAACCCTAGCTCGGCGACCCAGTACTTC
V gene: TRBV6-5; clone size: -; D gene: TRBD2; J gene: TRBJ2-3; CDR3 protein: CASSLLAGGSTDTQYF; CDR3 DNA: TGTGCCAGCAGTTTACTAGCGGGGGGCAGCACAGATACGCAGTATTTT
V gene: TRBV13; clone size: -; D gene: TRBD1; J gene: TRBJ2-7; CDR3 protein: CASSSGQGPYEQYF; CDR3 DNA: TGTGCCAGCAGCTCGGGACAGGGGCCCTACGAGCAGTACTTC
V gene: TRBV6-1; clone size: -; D gene: TRBD1; J gene: TRBJ1-5; CDR3 protein: CASSPHRGVNQPQHF; CDR3 DNA: TGTGCCAGCAGTCCCCACAGGGGTGTAAATCAGCCCCAGCATTTT
V gene: TRBV7-2; clone size: -; D gene: TRBD2; J gene: TRBJ2-7; CDR3 protein: CASRAPGGTYEQYF; CDR3 DNA: TGTGCCAGCAGAGCCCCCGGGGGGACCTACGAGCAGTACTTC
V gene: TRBV27; clone size: -; D gene: -; J gene: TRBJ2-3; CDR3 protein: CASSLFGSTDTQYF; CDR3 DNA: TGTGCCAGCAGTTTATTCGGGAGTACAGATACGCAGTATTTT
V gene: TRBV6-1; clone size: -; D gene: TRBD1; J gene: TRBJ2-3; CDR3 protein: CASARGQGVTDTQYF; CDR3 DNA: TGTGCCAGCGCTCGAGGACAGGGGGTCACAGATACGCAGTATTTT
V gene: TRBV11-2; clone size: -; D gene: TRBD1; J gene: TRBJ1-2; CDR3 protein: CASHPSVGQAQYGYTF; CDR3 DNA: TGTGCCAGCCACCCCTCGGTGGGACAGGCCCAATATGGCTACACCTTC
V gene: TRBV5-1; clone size: -; D gene: TRBD2; J gene: TRBJ2-5; CDR3 protein: CASSLYGGGQETQYF; CDR3 DNA: TGCGCCAGCAGCTTGTACGGGGGAGGGCAAGAGACCCAGTACTTC
V gene: TRBV10-3; clone size: once; D gene: -; J gene: TRBJ1-2; CDR3 protein: CAISEGFWDGYTF; CDR3 DNA: TGTGCCATCAGTGAGGGTTTTTGGGATGGCTACACCTTC
V gene: TRBV29-1; clone size: -; D gene: -; J gene: TRBJ1-2; CDR3 protein: CSVTGINYGYTF; CDR3 DNA: TGCAGCGTTACCGGGATTAACTATGGCTACACCTTC
V gene: TRBV30; clone size: -; D gene: -; J gene: TRBJ1-4; CDR3 protein: CAWNLGGFGNEKLFF; CDR3 DNA: TGTGCCTGGAACCTGGGGGGGTTTGGAAATGAAAAACTGTTTTTT
V gene: TRBV6-5; clone size: -; D gene: -; J gene: TRBJ1-1; CDR3 protein: CASSYGRLAEAFF; CDR3 DNA: TGTGCCAGCAGTTACGGTAGGTTGGCTGAAGCTTTCTTT
V gene: TRBV2; clone size: once; D gene: TRBD2; J gene: TRBJ2-5; CDR3 protein: CARGTSGGKETQYF; CDR3 DNA: TGTGCCAGGGGAACTAGCGGGGGAAAAGAGACCCAGTACTTC
V gene: TRBV13; clone size: -; D gene: TRBD2; J gene: TRBJ2-7; CDR3 protein: CASSSSGGPTYEQYF; CDR3 DNA: TGTGCCAGCAGCTCTTCGGGGGGGCCGACCTACGAGCAGTACTTC
V gene: TRBV5-1; clone size: few; D gene: TRBD1; J gene: TRBJ2-5; CDR3 protein: CASSLPHGTAQETQYF; CDR3 DNA: TGCGCCAGCAGCCTTCCCCACGGGACAGCCCAAGAGACCCAGTACTTC
V gene: TRBV2; clone size: few; D gene: -; J gene: TRBJ1-1; CDR3 protein: CASSGRGGNTEAFF; CDR3 DNA: TGTGCCAGCAGTGGCCGAGGTGGGAACACTGAAGCTTTCTTT
V gene: TRBV5-4; clone size: -; D gene: TRBD2; J gene: TRBJ2-4; CDR3 protein: CASSFRGGDIQYF; CDR3 DNA: TGTGCCAGCAGCTTTCGGGGGGGGGACATTCAGTACTTC